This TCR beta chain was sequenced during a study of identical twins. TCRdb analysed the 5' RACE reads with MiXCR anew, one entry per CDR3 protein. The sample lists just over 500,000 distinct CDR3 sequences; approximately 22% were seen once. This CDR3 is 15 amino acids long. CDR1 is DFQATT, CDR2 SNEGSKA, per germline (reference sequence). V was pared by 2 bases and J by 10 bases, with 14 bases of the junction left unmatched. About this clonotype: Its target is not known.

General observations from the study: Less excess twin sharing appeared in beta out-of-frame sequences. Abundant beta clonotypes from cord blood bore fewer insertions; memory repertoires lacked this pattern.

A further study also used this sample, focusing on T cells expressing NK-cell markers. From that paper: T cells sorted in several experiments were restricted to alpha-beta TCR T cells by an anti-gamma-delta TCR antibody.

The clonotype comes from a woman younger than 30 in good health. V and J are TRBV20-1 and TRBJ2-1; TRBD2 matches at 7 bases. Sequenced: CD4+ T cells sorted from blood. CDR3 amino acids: CSARQAEGGPREQFF. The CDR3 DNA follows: TGCAGTGCTAGACAAGCAGAGGGAGGGCCCCGAGAGCAGTTCTTC.